Following are 21 T cell receptor beta chains from one sample sequenced in a study of cytomegalovirus exposure and HLA in healthy donors. Researchers ran the PCR with 60 Vbeta and 13 Jbeta primers. Profiling relied on immunoSEQ multiplex PCR, and the TCRdb table lists in-frame clones only, not all of them. The sample holds approximately 150,000 clones, 73% seen once. The sample taken for sequencing was PBMCs. All receptors derive from a woman younger than 35 in good health and CMV-seropositive.

The chain uses TRBV6-5 and TRBJ1-6; D is unresolved. This CDR3 is 12 amino acids long. The germline gives CDR1 MNHEY, CDR2 SVGAGI. Trimming left V 2 bases short and J 13 bases short, with 9 bases between. Here the CDR3 reads CASSYVGWPLHF. For the CDR3, the DNA is TGTGCCAGCAGTTACGTCGGTTGGCCCCTCCACTTT.

The chain has TRBV7-8 and TRBJ2-3; D is undetermined. Germline V lookup: CDR1 SGHVS, CDR2 FQNEAQ. Trimming left V 0 bases short and J 7 bases short, with 8 bases between. The CDR3 is made up of 13 amino acids. CDR3 loop: CASSLAMENTQYF. CDR3 sequence (DNA): TGTGCCAGCAGCTTAGCCATGGAGAATACGCAGTATTTT.

This clone came up once. V usage is TRBV7-6 and J usage is TRBJ1-5; D call uncertain. Germline-derived CDR1 and CDR2 are SGHVS and FNYEAQ. The V end was cut by 5 bases, the J end by 1 base, with 15 bases between. The CDR3 length is 16 residues. In DNA form, the CDR3 reads TGTGCCAGCAGCCCCGGGTTACTATGGAGCAATCAGCCCCAGCATTTT. Encoded protein: CASSPGLLWSNQPQHF.

CDR3 protein: CASSRSGGYETQYF. CDR3 nucleotide sequence: TGCGCCAGCAGCCGATCGGGGGGCTATGAGACCCAGTACTTC. V gene TRBV5-1 combines with J gene TRBJ2-5; D perhaps matches TRBD2 (7 bases). The V gene's germline CDR1 is SGHRS and CDR2 YFSETQ. The CDR3 is 14 amino acids. The V end was cut by 4 bases, the J end by 5 bases, with 15 bases between.

The rearrangement joins TRBV7-2 to TRBJ2-2; 13 nucleotides match TRBD2. V dropped 2 bases and J dropped 4; count of bases not matched to a gene: 7. The CDR3 contains 18 residues. CDR1 is SGHTA and CDR2 is FQGNSA in the germline V gene. The CDR3 reads CASSLTSGGAGGTGELFF. The CDR3 DNA follows: TGTGCCAGCAGCTTAACTAGCGGGGGGGCCGGTGGCACCGGGGAGCTGTTTTTT.

This clone occurred once. J is TRBJ2-6 and V is TRBV6-1, with D perhaps TRBD2 (5 bases). This CDR3 is built from 19 residues. Germline values: CDR1 MNHNS, CDR2 SASEGT. V was clipped by 1 base and J by 1 base, with 17 bases between them. CDR3 in amino acids: CASSEVSGNSRSGANVLTF. The CDR3 DNA sequence: TGTGCCAGCAGTGAAGTATCCGGGAATTCAAGGTCTGGGGCCAACGTCCTGACTTTC.

This chain uses TRBV5-8 with TRBJ1-5; 8 bases line up with TRBD1. CDR3 length equals 17 residues. Germline loops: CDR1 SGHTS, CDR2 YDEGEE. With 7 bases clipped from V and 1 base from J, the junction kept 13 bases outside the gene matches. The CDR3 DNA reads TGTGCCAGCGTGCTCTTTCAAGGACAGGGCAGCAATCAGCCCCAGCATTTT. Translating it yields CASVLFQGQGSNQPQHF. Filled out from reference TRBV5-8 and TRBJ1-5, the complete variable domain reads EAGVTQSPTHLIKTRGQQATLRCSPISGHTSVYWYQQALGLGLQFLLWYDEGEERNRGNFPPRFSGRQFPNYSSELNVNALELEDSALYLCASVLFQGQGSNQPQHFGDGTRLSIL.

This clone was counted only a few times. V and J are TRBV5-1 and TRBJ2-1, with 7 positions matching TRBD2. Looked up from germline, CDR1 is SGHRS and CDR2 is YFSETQ. V trimming: 4 bases; J trimming: 4 bases; junction bases outside the gene matches: 14. CDR3 length equals 17 residues. In DNA form, the CDR3 reads TGCGCCAGCAGCCTCATCTTCGGGGGGAGTAGGTACAATGAGCAGTTCTTC. Its translation is CASSLIFGGSRYNEQFF.

The V gene is TRBV15, the J gene TRBJ2-5; D might be TRBD2 (7 bases). The CDR3 extends over 17 amino acids. Per the germline V gene, CDR1 is LNHNV and CDR2 is YYDKDF (reference sequence). V shed 0 bases and J shed 5 bases, with 19 bases lying between them. CDR3 loop: CATSRDAGGGQEETQYF. As DNA, the CDR3 is TGTGCCACCAGCAGAGACGCTGGGGGGGGGCAGGAGGAGACCCAGTACTTC.

This chain connects TRBV6-5 to TRBJ2-5; tentative D call: TRBD1 (5 bases). The V end was cut by 5 bases, the J end by 5 bases, with 9 bases between. Germline V gene lookup returns CDR1 MNHEY and CDR2 SVGAGI. The CDR3 is 12 residues long. The CDR3 region has the DNA TGTGCCAGCAGTCAGGGTTGGGAGACCCAGTACTTC. The encoded protein is CASSQGWETQYF.

This clone was seen a few times. The J gene is TRBJ2-1, the V gene TRBV30; tentative D call: TRBD2 (7 bases). The germline V and J ends were trimmed by 0 bases and 6 bases, with 18 bases remaining between them. The CDR3 sequence is 16 residues long. In germline, CDR1 is GTSNPN, CDR2 SVGIG (reference sequence). CDR3 DNA: TGTGCCTGGAGTGTAGGGGTGCCGGGGGGCGGCAATGAGCAGTTCTTC. This translates into CAWSVGVPGGGNEQFF.

This chain joins TRBV5-5 and TRBJ1-4; D is uncertain. CDR3 size: 15 residues. With 0 bases removed from V and 8 bases from J, the gap between germline ends came to 14 bases. CDR1 is SGHKS and CDR2 is YYEKEE in the germline V gene (reference sequence). CDR3 amino acids: CASSLVREGEEKLFF. For the CDR3, the DNA is TGTGCCAGCAGCTTGGTAAGGGAGGGTGAGGAAAAACTGTTTTTT.

This chain connects TRBV4-1 to TRBJ1-5, with D uncertain. There are 13 residues in the CDR3. In germline, CDR1 is MGHRA, CDR2 YSYEKL. V lost 1 base and J lost 5, with 6 bases in between. The CDR3 here is CASSQGGDQPQHF. Here the CDR3 DNA reads TGCGCCAGCAGCCAAGGGGGAGATCAGCCCCAGCATTTT.

The V gene is TRBV4-1, the J gene TRBJ2-5; the D gene is possibly TRBD2 (5 bases). Germline V CDR1 and CDR2: MGHRA, YSYEKL. Trimming stripped 0 bases from V and 5 bases from J, with 16 bases between. CDR3 length equals 16 residues. This CDR3 reads CASSQDSLAPAETQYF. In nucleotides, the CDR3 is TGCGCCAGCAGCCAAGATTCGCTAGCTCCGGCGGAGACCCAGTACTTC.

V usage is TRBV4-2 and J usage is TRBJ2-4; 10 nucleotides align to TRBD2. Germline CDR1 LGHNA, CDR2 YNFKEQ. CDR3 length: 17 amino acids. V was clipped by 3 bases and J by 5 bases; unmatched bases: 10. CDR3 loop: CASSHAIAGGRENIQYF. For the CDR3, the DNA is TGTGCCAGCAGCCACGCTATAGCGGGGGGCCGCGAAAACATTCAGTACTTC.

This clone has just a few counts. The chain is built from TRBV4-3 and TRBJ2-7, with D perhaps TRBD2 (7 bases). Trimming shortened V by 0 bases and J by 2 bases, and 11 bases separated the two germline ends. Germline lookup yields CDR1 LGHNA and CDR2 YSLEER. There are 15 residues in the CDR3. CDR3 sequence (DNA): TGCGCCAGCAGCCAAGATCCGGGGGGCACCTACGAGCAGTACTTC. Residues: CASSQDPGGTYEQYF.

This sequence joins TRBV7-6 and TRBJ2-7; maybe TRBD1 (7 bases). The CDR3 extends over 14 amino acids. The germline V gene encodes CDR1 SGHVS and CDR2 FNYEAQ. With 5 bases removed from V and 2 bases from J, the gap between germline ends came to 13 bases. The CDR3 sequence is CASSPGGSPYEQYF. DNA for the CDR3: TGTGCCAGCAGCCCAGGGGGGTCCCCCTACGAGCAGTACTTC.

The genes are TRBV5-3 and TRBJ2-1; the match to TRBD2 covers 7 bases. TRBV5-3 is an ORF, and what it does is uncertain. There are 13 residues in the CDR3. The V gene end was trimmed by 5 bases and the J gene end by 4 bases; junction bases not matched to a gene: 3. CDR3 amino acids: CARRGRGYNEQFF. Here the CDR3 DNA reads TGTGCCAGAAGGGGGAGGGGTTACAATGAGCAGTTCTTC.

The chain carries TRBV4-2 and TRBJ1-6; 9 nucleotides align to TRBD1. The CDR3 consists of 15 residues. Germline V lookup: CDR1 LGHNA, CDR2 YNFKEQ. The ends lost 4 bases at V and 9 bases at J; junction bases unmatched: 7. The CDR3 loop reads CASSLGGTGPSPLHF. In DNA, the CDR3 is TGTGCCAGCAGCCTCGGGGGGACAGGGCCTTCACCCCTCCACTTT.

This rearrangement joins TRBV11-2 to TRBJ2-7; no clear D gene. This CDR3 has 14 residues. From germline, CDR1 is SGHAT and CDR2 FQNNGV. Trimming cost V 1 base and J 7 bases, with 14 bases left between them. The CDR3 is CASSLASTPAEQYF. CDR3 bases: TGTGCCAGCAGCTTAGCTTCGACGCCAGCGGAGCAGTACTTC.

The V call is TRBV7-2, the J call TRBJ2-7; D call uncertain. The germline CDR1 and CDR2 sequences are SGHTA and FQGNSA. V dropped 0 bases and J dropped 2 bases, with 11 bases sitting between them. The CDR3 loop spans 15 amino acids. CDR3 DNA sequence: TGTGCCAGCAGCTTAGCTGACGTCACTACCTACGAGCAGTACTTC. Amino acid sequence: CASSLADVTTYEQYF.